The 4 T cell receptor beta chains below come from one sample, sequenced in a study of early T cells in non-severe SARS-CoV-2 infection. In TCRdb, the 5' RACE reads were re-called with MiXCR into one record per CDR3 protein. The profile shows 60,000 to 75,000 distinct CDR3 sequences, roughly 4.5% of them singletons. Sequencing was performed on whole blood, taken at baseline. These receptors all come from an adult who was a healthcare worker with PCR-confirmed SARS-CoV-2 infection or an uninfected control (not recorded which). The donor label of this sample is uncertain.

This clonotype was counted at least ten times. V and J are TRBV5-1 and TRBJ2-5; 10 nucleotides line up with TRBD2. CDR3 length: 15 amino acids. Germline V gene lookup returns CDR1 SGHRS and CDR2 YFSETQ. V trimming: 1 base; J trimming: 2 bases; junction bases outside the gene matches: 2. CDR3 coding DNA: TGCGCCAGCAGCTTGCCTAGCGGGGGACAAGAGACCCAGTACTTC. Amino acid sequence: CASSLPSGGQETQYF.

The chain combines TRBV12-3 or TRBV12-4 with TRBJ1-5; 8 nucleotides match TRBD1. The CDR3 runs 14 residues. V lost 6 bases, J lost 2 bases, and 3 bases stayed unmatched. The CDR3 DNA is TGTGCCAGCAGCGAGGGACAGGGCAATCAGCCCCAGCATTTT. This encodes CASSEGQGNQPQHF.

Only a few counts were recorded for this clonotype. The chain has TRBV27 and TRBJ1-5; D is unclear. The germline gives CDR1 MNHEY, CDR2 SMNVEV (reference sequence). Trimming took 2 bases from V and 2 from J, leaving 10 bases between them. The CDR3 length is 15 residues. In DNA form, the CDR3 reads TGTGCCAGCAGTTTAGAGTGGTACGGCAATCAGCCCCAGCATTTT. Translated, it gives CASSLEWYGNQPQHF.

CDR3 DNA sequence: TGCAGTGCTAGATTTCCTTGGGTAGAACAGTACTTC. Translated: CSARFPWVEQYF. The chain uses TRBV20-1 and TRBJ2-7; D is unclear. With 2 bases removed from V and 10 bases from J, the gap between germline ends came to 15 bases. Germline-derived CDR1 and CDR2 are DFQATT and SNEGSKA (reference sequence). The CDR3 is 12 amino acids.